These T cell receptor beta chains were read from a single sample in a study of blood T cell repertoires in COVID-19. This table comes from immunoSEQ multiplex PCR, and its TCRdb copy is limited to in-frame clones, with some not included. The sample holds about 110,000 clones, 70% to 90% seen once. Sequencing used peripheral blood. All receptors come from a woman aged 60-75 years with acute or convalescent COVID-19. Each CDR3 is given with its conserved first and last residue. The D gene is left open where the match is weak. The size of a clone is reported for some rows only, either as once, few or many, or as a class for expanded clones.

NA TRBJ1-6 TRBV28 NA TGTGCCAGCCGGGACACCTATAATTCACCCCTCCACTTT CASRDTYNSPLHF
NA TRBJ2-3 TRBV18 NA TGTGCCAGCGCGGGGGCCCTCACAGATACGCAGTATTTT CASAGALTDTQYF
TRBD2 TRBJ2-1 TRBV24-1 once TGTGCCACCAGTGAAACTGGGACTAGCGGACTCAATGAGCAGTTCTTC CATSETGTSGLNEQFF
NA TRBJ2-7 TRBV10-3 NA TGTGCCATCAGTGTCGAACTCGGCTACGAGCAGTACTTC CAISVELGYEQYF
NA TRBJ1-2 TRBV20-1 once TGCAGTGCTAGAGTTGACAAGAGCTACACCTTC CSARVDKSYTF
TRBD1 TRBJ1-2 TRBV7-8 NA TGTGCCAGCAGCTTAGTATCGGTACAGGGGGGTGGCTACACCTTC CASSLVSVQGGGYTF
NA TRBJ2-1 TRBV29-1 once TGCAGCGTTGAAGGAGAGAACAGGGATGAGCAGTTCTTC CSVEGENRDEQFF
NA TRBJ2-7 TRBV10-3 NA TGTGCCATCAGTGAGACTACGTTCGACGAGCAGTACTTC CAISETTFDEQYF
NA TRBJ1-6 TRBV3-1/TRBV3-2 few TGTGCCAGCAGCCAAGGGTCGGGACATGGGGATTCACCCCTCCACTTT CASSQGSGHGDSPLHF
TRBD1 TRBJ1-2 TRBV2 NA TGTGCCAGCAGTTACCACCGGGACAGGGTTTCCTATGGCTACACCTTC CASSYHRDRVSYGYTF
TRBD1 TRBJ2-2 TRBV2 NA TGTGCCAGCTCCCGAAATATGCCGGGACAGTACACCGGGGAGCTGTTTTTT CASSRNMPGQYTGELFF
NA TRBJ2-5 TRBV11-3 NA TGTGCCAGCAGCTTAGGACAGGGTGTGCGGGGAGAGACCCAGTACTTC CASSLGQGVRGETQYF
TRBD1 TRBJ1-3 TRBV30 NA TGTGCCTGGAGCCTGGCGGGGACAGGGGCTGGAAACACCATATATTTT CAWSLAGTGAGNTIYF
TRBD2 TRBJ2-1 TRBV28 NA TGTGCCAGCGAATCCGGGACTAGTCTCAATGAGCAGTTCTTC CASESGTSLNEQFF
TRBD1 TRBJ1-2 TRBV19 many TGTGCCAGTAGTATGGACAGGGGGAACTATGGCTACACCTTC CASSMDRGNYGYTF
NA TRBJ2-7 TRBV7-9 NA TGTGCCAGCAGCCGGGGAAGGTACGAGCAGTACTTC CASSRGRYEQYF
TRBD1 TRBJ1-1 TRBV20-1 NA TGCAGTGCTAGGAGACAGGGTGAAGCTTTCTTT CSARRQGEAFF
NA TRBJ2-7 TRBV29-1 NA TGCAGCGTTGTTGCGGAGTCCTACGAGCAGTACTTC CSVVAESYEQYF
NA TRBJ1-3 TRBV5-1 NA TGCGCCAGCAGCTTGGAATGGGGCGCTGGAAACACCATATATTTT CASSLEWGAGNTIYF
TRBD1 TRBJ1-5 TRBV3-1/TRBV3-2 NA TGTGCCAGCAGCCCGAGACAGGGGGCAAGACAGCCCCAGCATTTT CASSPRQGARQPQHF
NA TRBJ1-5 TRBV29-1 once TGCAGCGCCGCAGGACAGAAAAATCAGCCCCAGCATTTT CSAAGQKNQPQHF
NA TRBJ2-2 TRBV3-1/TRBV3-2 NA TGTGCCAGCAGCCCCTATTCGAACACCGGGGAGCTGTTTTTT CASSPYSNTGELFF
TRBD2 TRBJ2-1 TRBV6-5 NA TGTGCCAGCATTTTTAGCGGGGACCCGATCAATGAGCAGTTCTTC CASIFSGDPINEQFF
NA TRBJ1-4 TRBV28 NA TGTGCCAGTAGAATCACTAATGAAAAACTGTTTTTT CASRITNEKLFF
TRBD2 TRBJ2-7 TRBV30 NA TGTGCGGGTTGCGCGGGAGGGCACTACGAGCAGTACTTC CAGCAGGHYEQYF
NA TRBJ2-7 TRBV5-1 NA TGCGCCAGCAGCTTGTTAGCACGGCCGAGCTCCTACGAGCAGTACTTC CASSLLARPSSYEQYF
NA TRBJ2-1 TRBV11-2 once TGTGCCAGCAGCTATACGGACGGGCGGACAAATGAGCAGTTCTTC CASSYTDGRTNEQFF
NA TRBJ1-1 TRBV13 NA TGTGCCAGCAGCTTTTCTAACCTGAACACTGAAGCTTTCTTT CASSFSNLNTEAFF
NA TRBJ1-2 TRBV3-1/TRBV3-2 NA TGTGCCAGCTCTCGGGGCTACACCTTC CASSRGYTF
NA TRBJ2-2 TRBV3-1/TRBV3-2 NA TGTGCCAGCAGCCAGCTGACCCTAGGAGGGGAGCTGTTTTTT CASSQLTLGGELFF
NA TRBJ1-1 TRBV7-8 NA TGTGCCAGCAGCCCCAGGAGGAGGGCTTCGGTGAACACTGAAGCTTTCTTT CASSPRRRASVNTEAFF
TRBD1 TRBJ1-2 TRBV9 NA TGTGCCAGCAGCCCGGGACAGGGAGCTAACTATGGCTACACCTTC CASSPGQGANYGYTF
NA TRBJ2-2 TRBV10-1 NA TGCGCCAGCACCTCAGGGGGGCCGAACACCGGGGAGCTGTTTTTT CASTSGGPNTGELFF
NA TRBJ2-1 TRBV28 NA TGTGCCAGCAGTAAGCCCGCTAGCAATGAGCAGTTCTTC CASSKPASNEQFF
NA TRBJ2-3 TRBV27 NA TGTGCCAGCAGTGGACTACTCGGAGATTTTAGAACAGATACGCAGTATTTT CASSGLLGDFRTDTQYF
NA TRBJ2-5 TRBV7-3 NA TGTGCCAGCAGCTTACTGGGCAACCAAGAGACCCAGTACTTC CASSLLGNQETQYF